This T cell receptor beta chain emerged from a study of T cells in Graves' hyperthyroidism and ophthalmopathy. Source material for PBMCs was about 10 ml fresh peripheral blood. Germline trimming cut 7 bases from V and 5 bases from J; bases unmatched to any gene: 9. The CDR3 is 14 amino acids. Germline CDR1 is MNHNS and CDR2 is SASEGT. What was amplified from RNA transcripts were TCR beta CDR3 regions. Carried out on the TCR CDR3, a first-round RT-PCR used the HTBI primer set. TCRdb used MiXCR to reprocess the multiplex PCR reads, holding one entry per CDR3 protein. The sample contains a few hundred thousand distinct CDR3 sequences, about 18% of which appear only once.

This receptor was taken from a middle-aged man with Graves' hyperthyroidism. Sequences were obtained from blood. The chain links TRBV6-1 to TRBJ2-5; 8 bases align to TRBD1. CDR3 nucleotide sequence: TGTGCCAGCACCGAGACAGGGGTCGGTGAGACCCAGTACTTC. Its protein is CASTETGVGETQYF.